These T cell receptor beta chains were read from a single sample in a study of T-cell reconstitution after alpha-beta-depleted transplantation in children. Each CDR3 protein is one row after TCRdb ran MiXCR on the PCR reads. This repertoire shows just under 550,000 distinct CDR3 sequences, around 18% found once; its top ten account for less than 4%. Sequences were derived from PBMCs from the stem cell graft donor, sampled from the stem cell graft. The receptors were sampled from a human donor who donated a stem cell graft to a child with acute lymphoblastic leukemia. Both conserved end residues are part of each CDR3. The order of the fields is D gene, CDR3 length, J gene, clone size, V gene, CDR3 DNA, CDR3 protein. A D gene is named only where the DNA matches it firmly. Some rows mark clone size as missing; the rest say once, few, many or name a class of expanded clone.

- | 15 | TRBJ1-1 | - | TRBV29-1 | TGCAGCGTTGAAGATCAGGGGACGGTGAACACTGAAGCTTTCTTT | CSVEDQGTVNTEAFF
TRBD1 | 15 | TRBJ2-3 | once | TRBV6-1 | TGTGCCAGCAGGCCAGGGGGCCTAAAGGCAGATACGCAGTATTTT | CASRPGGLKADTQYF
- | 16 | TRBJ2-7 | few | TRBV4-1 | TGCGCCAGCAGCCAAGATCCCCGGGGCACCCACTACGAGCAGTACTTC | CASSQDPRGTHYEQYF
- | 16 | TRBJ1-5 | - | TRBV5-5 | TGTGCCAGCAGCTCATTTTCCGGCCGTGGGAATCAGCCCCAGCATTTT | CASSSFSGRGNQPQHF
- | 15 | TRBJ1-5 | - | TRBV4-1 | TGCGCCAGCAGCCAAGAAAAGTATAGCAATCAGCCCCAGCATTTT | CASSQEKYSNQPQHF
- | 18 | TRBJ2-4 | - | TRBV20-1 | TGCAGTGCTCCGAGTCCGGGCTCCCGGACTATAGCCAAAAACATTCAGTACTTC | CSAPSPGSRTIAKNIQYF
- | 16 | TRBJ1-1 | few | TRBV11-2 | TGTGCCAGCAGCTTACGCGCCGGTAGGGTGGGCACTGAAGCTTTCTTT | CASSLRAGRVGTEAFF
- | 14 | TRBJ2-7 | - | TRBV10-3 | TGTGCCATCAGTGAGTCCCAGGCCAAGGGGGGGCAGTACTTC | CAISESQAKGGQYF
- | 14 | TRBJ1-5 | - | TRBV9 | TGTGCCAGCAGCGCCAGGGGTTCGGTTCAGCCCCAGCATTTT | CASSARGSVQPQHF
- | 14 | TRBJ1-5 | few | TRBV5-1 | TGCGCCAGCAGATCCGAGGGGGGGAATCAGCCCCAGCATTTT | CASRSEGGNQPQHF
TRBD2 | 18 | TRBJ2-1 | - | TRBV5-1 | TGCGCCAGCTCAGGGCGTGGTAGCGGGCCAAACTCCTACAATGAGCAGTTCTTC | CASSGRGSGPNSYNEQFF
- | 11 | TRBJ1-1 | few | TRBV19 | TGTGCCACTATTAGGTGGACTGAAGCTTTCTTT | CATIRWTEAFF
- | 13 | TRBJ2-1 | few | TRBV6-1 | TGTGCCAGCAGCTCTCCTGTAGGGAATGAGCAGTTCTTC | CASSSPVGNEQFF
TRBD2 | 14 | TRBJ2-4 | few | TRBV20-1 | TGCAGTGCTAGAGAAGGCGGGAGGGGAAACATTCAGTACTTC | CSAREGGRGNIQYF
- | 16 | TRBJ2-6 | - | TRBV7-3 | TGTGCCAGCAGCTTAAGCGACAACTCTGGGGCCAACGGCCTGACTTTC | CASSLSDNSGANGLTF
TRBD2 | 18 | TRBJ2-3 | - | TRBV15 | TGTGCCACCAGCAGAGATCCGGCTAGCGGGGTATACACAGATACGCAGTATTTT | CATSRDPASGVYTDTQYF
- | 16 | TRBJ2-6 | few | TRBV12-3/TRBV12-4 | TGTGCCAGCAGTTTAAGACAGGCCTCTGGGGCCAACGTCCTGACTTTC | CASSLRQASGANVLTF
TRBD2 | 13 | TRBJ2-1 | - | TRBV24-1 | TGTGCCACCAGTCAAACTAGCGGTAATGAGCAGTTCTTC | CATSQTSGNEQFF
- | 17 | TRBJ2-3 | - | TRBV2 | TGTGCCAGCAGGCCCCGCGCGGGACAGTCAAGCACAGATACGCAGTATTTT | CASRPRAGQSSTDTQYF
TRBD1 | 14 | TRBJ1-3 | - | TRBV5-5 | TGTGCCAGCAGCTCGGGACAGGGGAGAGACACCATATATTTT | CASSSGQGRDTIYF
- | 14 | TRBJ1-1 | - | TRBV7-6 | TGTGCCAGCAGGGTTGGGAATGAGAACACTGAAGCTTTCTTT | CASRVGNENTEAFF
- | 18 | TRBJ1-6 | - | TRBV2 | TGTGCCAGCAGTGAAGCGCTTCTGGCAGGGGTCGCGAATTCACCCCTCCACTTT | CASSEALLAGVANSPLHF
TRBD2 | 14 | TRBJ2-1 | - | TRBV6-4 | TGTGCCAGCAGTGACCTAGCGGGAGCGTATGAGCAGTTCTTC | CASSDLAGAYEQFF
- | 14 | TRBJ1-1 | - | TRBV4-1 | TGCGCCAGCAGCCTTATGACAGGACGTACTGAAGCTTTCTTT | CASSLMTGRTEAFF
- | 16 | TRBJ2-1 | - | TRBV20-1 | TGCAGTGCTAGAGATGCGAGGGTCATGTCCTACAATGAGCAGTTCTTC | CSARDARVMSYNEQFF
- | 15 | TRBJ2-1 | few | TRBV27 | TGTGCCAGCAGTTACTCGCCTGTCTCCTACAATGAGCAGTTCTTC | CASSYSPVSYNEQFF
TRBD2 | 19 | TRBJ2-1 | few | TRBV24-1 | TGTGCCACCAGTTCCGGGACTAGTGGGTGGAGGGTCTCCTACAATGAGCAGTTCTTC | CATSSGTSGWRVSYNEQFF
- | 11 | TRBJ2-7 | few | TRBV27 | TGTGCCAGCAGTTCCGGACAGGAGCAGTACTTC | CASSSGQEQYF
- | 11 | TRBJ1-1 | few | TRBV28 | TGTGCCAGCACCACCGCCAGACAGGCTTTCTTT | CASTTARQAFF
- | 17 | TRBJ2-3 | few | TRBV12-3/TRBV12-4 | TGTGCCAGCAGTCCTCCTAGACTTGTTGAGCGCACAGATACGCAGTATTTT | CASSPPRLVERTDTQYF
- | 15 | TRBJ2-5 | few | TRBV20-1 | TGCAGTGCTAGAGATTACGGCGATTTGTTAGAGACCCAGTACTTC | CSARDYGDLLETQYF
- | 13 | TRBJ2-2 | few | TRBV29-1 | TGCAGCGTTCAGGGGTTTGCGACCGGGGAGCTGTTTTTT | CSVQGFATGELFF
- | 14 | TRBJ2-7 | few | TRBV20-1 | TGCAGTGCCAACCGGGACCGTAAAACCTACGAGCAGTACTTC | CSANRDRKTYEQYF
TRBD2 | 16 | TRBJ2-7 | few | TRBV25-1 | TGTGCCAGCAGTGAATATTGGGCGAGCGGGAGGGCCAAGCAGTACTTC | CASSEYWASGRAKQYF
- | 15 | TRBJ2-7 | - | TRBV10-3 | TGTGCCATCAGTGAAGGGGTCCCTCTAGGCTACGAGCAGTACTTC | CAISEGVPLGYEQYF
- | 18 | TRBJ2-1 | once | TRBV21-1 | TGTGCCAGCAGCAAAGGAGGAGGCTCGATGAGCTCCTACAATGAGCAGTTCTTC | CASSKGGGSMSSYNEQFF
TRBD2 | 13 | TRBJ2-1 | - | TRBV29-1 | TGCAGCTCACCCCTAGCGGGAGGGGGAGAGCAGTTCTTC | CSSPLAGGGEQFF
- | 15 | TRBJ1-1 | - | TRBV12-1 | TGCGCCAGCACCTCGACGACAGGGGTGGACACTGAAGCTTTCTTT | CASTSTTGVDTEAFF
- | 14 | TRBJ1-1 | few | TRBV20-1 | TGCAGTGCTAGAGAGGCCGGGACGTTTGGAGGGGCTTTCTTT | CSAREAGTFGGAFF
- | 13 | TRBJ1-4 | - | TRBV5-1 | TGCGCCAGCAGCTGGGGACCTAATGAAAAACTGTTTTTT | CASSWGPNEKLFF
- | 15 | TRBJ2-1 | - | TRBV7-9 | TGTGCCAGCAGCTTGAGTGGGCAAGTCCTACAACGGGGATTCTTC | CASSLSGQVLQRGFF
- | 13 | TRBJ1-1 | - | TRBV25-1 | TGTGCCAGCAGTGACACAGCAAACACTGAAGCTTTCTTT | CASSDTANTEAFF
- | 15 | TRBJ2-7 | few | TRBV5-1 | TGCGCCAGCAGCTTGGAGTGGGGAGACTCCTACGAGCAGTACTTC | CASSLEWGDSYEQYF
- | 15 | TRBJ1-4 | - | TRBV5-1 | TGCGCCAGCACTTTTAGCGGAGCAACTAATGAAAAACTGTTTTTT | CASTFSGATNEKLFF
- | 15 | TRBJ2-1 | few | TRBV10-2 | TGCGCCAGCAGTGAGTTCGGGACGGGGAGAGGCGAGCAGTTCTTC | CASSEFGTGRGEQFF
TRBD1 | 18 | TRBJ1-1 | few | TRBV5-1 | TGCGCCAGCAGCCTTTCGACAGGGGGCCAGATTTTGAACACTGAAGCTTTCTTT | CASSLSTGGQILNTEAFF
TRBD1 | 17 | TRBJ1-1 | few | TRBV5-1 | TGCGCCAGCAGCTTGGACAGGGGAGTTTTAGGAAACACTGAAGCTTTCTTT | CASSLDRGVLGNTEAFF
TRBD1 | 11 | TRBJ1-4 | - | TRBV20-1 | TGCAGTGCGGCGGGACAGGGAAAACTGTTTTTT | CSAAGQGKLFF
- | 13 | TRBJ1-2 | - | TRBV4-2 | TGTGCCAGCAGCCAAGGCTCACCAAAAAGCTACACCTTC | CASSQGSPKSYTF
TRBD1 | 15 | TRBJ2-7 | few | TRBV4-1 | TGCGCCAGCAGCCAACCTCGGGACAGATCCTACGAGCAGTACTTC | CASSQPRDRSYEQYF
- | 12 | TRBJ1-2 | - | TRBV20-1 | TGCAGTGCGTATACGACTAACTATGGCTACACCTTC | CSAYTTNYGYTF
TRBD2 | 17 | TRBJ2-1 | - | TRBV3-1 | TGTGCCAGCAGCCGGTTGACTAGCGGGAGTAAGATGGATGAGCAGTTCTTC | CASSRLTSGSKMDEQFF
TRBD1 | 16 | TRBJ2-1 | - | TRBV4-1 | TGCGCCAGCAGCCCTCCCGACAGGGTTTCCTACAATGAGCAGTTCTTC | CASSPPDRVSYNEQFF